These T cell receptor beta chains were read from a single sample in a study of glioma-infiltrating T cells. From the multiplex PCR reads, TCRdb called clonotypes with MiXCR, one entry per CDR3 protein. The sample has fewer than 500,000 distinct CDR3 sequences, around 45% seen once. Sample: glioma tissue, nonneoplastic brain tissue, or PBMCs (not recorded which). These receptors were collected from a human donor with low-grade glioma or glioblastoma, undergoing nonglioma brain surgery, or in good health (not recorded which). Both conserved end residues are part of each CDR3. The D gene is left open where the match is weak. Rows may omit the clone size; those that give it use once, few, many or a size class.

CDR3: CSARGEGGRPQETQYF
DNA: TGCAGTGCTAGGGGGGAGGGAGGGAGGCCCCAAGAGACCCAGTACTTC
V: TRBV20-1
size: -
J: TRBJ2-5
D: TRBD2

CDR3: CASSSGGRVDTQYF
DNA: TGTGCCAGCAGCTCCGGAGGCCGTGTAGATACGCAGTATTTT
V: TRBV7-8
size: -
J: TRBJ2-3
D: -

CDR3: CSAVRRWTGMSEQYF
DNA: TGCAGTGCCGTACGCCGGTGGACAGGGATGTCCGAGCAGTACTTC
V: TRBV20-1
size: few
J: TRBJ2-7
D: TRBD1

CDR3: CASSFKQGRFEAFF
DNA: TGTGCCAGTAGTTTTAAACAGGGGAGGTTTGAAGCTTTCTTT
V: TRBV19
size: few
J: TRBJ1-1
D: TRBD1

CDR3: CASSSQGSEQFF
DNA: TGTGCCAGCAGCTCACAGGGAAGTGAGCAGTTCTTC
V: TRBV7-9
size: few
J: TRBJ2-1
D: -

CDR3: CASSQDKYGYTF
DNA: TGCGCCAGCAGCCAAGATAAGTATGGCTACACCTTC
V: TRBV4-1
size: -
J: TRBJ1-2
D: -

CDR3: CASSQSTSMQYF
DNA: TGTGCCAGCAGCCAAAGTACCAGTATGCAGTATTTT
V: TRBV3-1
size: once
J: TRBJ2-3
D: -

CDR3: CASSADCNYGCTF
DNA: TGTGCCAGCAGTGCGGACTGTAACTATGGCTGCACCTTC
V: TRBV6-2/TRBV6-3
size: -
J: TRBJ1-2
D: -

CDR3: CASSGSASSLTDTQYF
DNA: TGTGCCAGCAGTGGATCGGCTAGCAGCCTCACAGATACGCAGTATTTT
V: TRBV6-1
size: few
J: TRBJ2-3
D: -

CDR3: CASSPPSPNSYNEQFF
DNA: TGTGCCAGCTCACCACCTTCCCCAAACTCCTACAATGAGCAGTTCTTC
V: TRBV18
size: few
J: TRBJ2-1
D: -

CDR3: CASSFWSLAKNIQYF
DNA: TGTGCCAGCAGTTTTTGGAGCCTAGCCAAAAACATTCAGTACTTC
V: TRBV28
size: -
J: TRBJ2-4
D: -

CDR3: CASSLGDLNIQYF
DNA: TGTGCCAGCAGCTTAGGAGACTTAAACATTCAGTACTTC
V: TRBV7-2
size: many
J: TRBJ2-4
D: -

CDR3: CSATRDRESSYNEQFF
DNA: TGCAGTGCTACGCGGGACAGGGAAAGCTCCTACAATGAGCAGTTCTTC
V: TRBV20-1
size: -
J: TRBJ2-1
D: TRBD1

CDR3: CASSLDLNTEAFF
DNA: TGTGCCAGCAGTTTGGACTTGAACACTGAAGCTTTCTTT
V: TRBV7-9
size: many
J: TRBJ1-1
D: -

CDR3: CSARPPGQGLDTEAFF
DNA: TGCAGTGCTAGACCACCGGGACAGGGGTTGGACACTGAAGCTTTCTTT
V: TRBV20-1
size: many
J: TRBJ1-1
D: TRBD1

CDR3: CGATRADHGFTDTQYF
DNA: TGCGGTGCAACCCGGGCGGATCACGGATTCACAGATACGCAGTATTTT
V: TRBV20-1
size: few
J: TRBJ2-3
D: -

CDR3: CASSLLEDTQYF
DNA: TGTGCCAGCAGTCTCCTGGAAGATACGCAGTATTTT
V: TRBV6-2/TRBV6-3
size: many
J: TRBJ2-3
D: -

CDR3: CASSDRNSPLHF
DNA: TGTGCCAGCAGTGACAGGAATTCACCCCTCCACTTT
V: TRBV7-2
size: many
J: TRBJ1-6
D: -

CDR3: CASSLEQVYGYTF
DNA: TGTGCCAGCAGCTTGGAGCAGGTCTATGGCTACACCTTC
V: TRBV6-1
size: -
J: TRBJ1-2
D: -

CDR3: CASSIPTTTQPQHF
DNA: TGTGCCAGTAGTATCCCGACAACGACTCAGCCCCAGCATTTT
V: TRBV19
size: -
J: TRBJ1-5
D: -

CDR3: CSVGRGSSYNEQFF
DNA: TGCAGCGTTGGAAGGGGAAGCTCCTACAATGAGCAGTTCTTC
V: TRBV29-1
size: -
J: TRBJ2-1
D: -

CDR3: CASSLWGMRGNEQFF
DNA: TGTGCCAGCAGCTTATGGGGCATGAGGGGGAATGAGCAGTTCTTC
V: TRBV7-2
size: few
J: TRBJ2-1
D: -

CDR3: CASSTQGWGIAKNIQYF
DNA: TGTGCCAGCAGTACTCAGGGGTGGGGGATAGCCAAAAACATTCAGTACTTC
V: TRBV28
size: once
J: TRBJ2-4
D: -

CDR3: CATSRDSGTAYEQYF
DNA: TGTGCCACCAGCAGAGACTCCGGGACAGCCTACGAGCAGTACTTC
V: TRBV15
size: -
J: TRBJ2-7
D: TRBD1

CDR3: CSAVDSYNQPQHF
DNA: TGCAGTGCTGTGGACAGCTACAATCAGCCCCAGCATTTT
V: TRBV20-1
size: many
J: TRBJ1-5
D: -

CDR3: CSSSGGQGADTQYF
DNA: TGTTCCAGCAGTGGCGGACAGGGGGCCGATACGCAGTATTTT
V: TRBV6-4
size: -
J: TRBJ2-3
D: TRBD1